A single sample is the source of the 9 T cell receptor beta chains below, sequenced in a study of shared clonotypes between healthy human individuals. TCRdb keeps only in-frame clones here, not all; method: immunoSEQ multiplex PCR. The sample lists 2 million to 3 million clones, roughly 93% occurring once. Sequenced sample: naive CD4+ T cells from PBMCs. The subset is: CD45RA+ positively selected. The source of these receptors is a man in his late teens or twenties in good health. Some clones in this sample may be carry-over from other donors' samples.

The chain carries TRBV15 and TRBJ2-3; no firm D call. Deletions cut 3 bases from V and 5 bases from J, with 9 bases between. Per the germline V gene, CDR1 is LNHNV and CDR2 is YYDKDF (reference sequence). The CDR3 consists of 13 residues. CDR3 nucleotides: TGTGCCACCAGCAGGCCTTGGGGAGATACGCAGTATTTT. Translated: CATSRPWGDTQYF.

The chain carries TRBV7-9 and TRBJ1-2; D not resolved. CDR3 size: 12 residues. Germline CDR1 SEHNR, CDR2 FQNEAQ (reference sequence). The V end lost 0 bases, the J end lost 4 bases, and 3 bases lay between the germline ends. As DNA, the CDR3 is TGTGCCAGCAGCTTAGCGACCTATGGCTACACCTTC. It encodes CASSLATYGYTF. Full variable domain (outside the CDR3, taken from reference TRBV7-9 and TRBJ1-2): DTGVSQNPRHKITKRGQNVTFRCDPISEHNRLYWYRQTLGQGPEFLTYFQNEAQLEKSRLLSDRFSAERPKGSFSTLEIQRTEQGDSAMYLCASSLATYGYTFGSGTRLTVV.

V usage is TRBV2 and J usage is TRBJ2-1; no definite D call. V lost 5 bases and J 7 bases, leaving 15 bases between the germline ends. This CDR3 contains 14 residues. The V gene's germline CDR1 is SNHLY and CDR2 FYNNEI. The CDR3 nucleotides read TGTGCCAGCAGTTCTATTACTTTGGGGAATGAGCAGTTCTTC. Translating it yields CASSSITLGNEQFF. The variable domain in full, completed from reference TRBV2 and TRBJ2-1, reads EPEVTQTPSHQVTQMGQEVILRCVPISNHLYFYWYRQILGQKVEFLVSFYNNEISEKSEIFDDQFSVERPDGSNFTLKIRSTKLEDSAMYFCASSSITLGNEQFFGPGTRLTVL.

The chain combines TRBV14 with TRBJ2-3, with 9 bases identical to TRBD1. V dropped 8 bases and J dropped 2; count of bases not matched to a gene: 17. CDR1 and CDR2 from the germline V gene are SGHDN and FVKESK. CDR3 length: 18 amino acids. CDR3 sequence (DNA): TGTGCCAGCGGCCCGACAGGGGGAGCGGGCTTACTCACAGATACGCAGTATTTT. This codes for CASGPTGGAGLLTDTQYF.

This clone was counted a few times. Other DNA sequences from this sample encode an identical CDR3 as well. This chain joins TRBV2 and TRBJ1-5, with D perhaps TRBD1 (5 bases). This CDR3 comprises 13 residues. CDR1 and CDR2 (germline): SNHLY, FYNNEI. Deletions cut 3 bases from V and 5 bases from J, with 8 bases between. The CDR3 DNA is TGTGCCAGCAGTGAGTTCAGGGATCAGCCCCAGCATTTT. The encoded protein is CASSEFRDQPQHF.

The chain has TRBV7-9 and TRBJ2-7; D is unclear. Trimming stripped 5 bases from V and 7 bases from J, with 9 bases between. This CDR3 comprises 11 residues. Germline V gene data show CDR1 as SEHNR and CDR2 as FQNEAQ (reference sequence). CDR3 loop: CASSRNEEQYF. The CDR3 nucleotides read TGTGCCAGCAGCCGTAATGAAGAGCAGTACTTC.

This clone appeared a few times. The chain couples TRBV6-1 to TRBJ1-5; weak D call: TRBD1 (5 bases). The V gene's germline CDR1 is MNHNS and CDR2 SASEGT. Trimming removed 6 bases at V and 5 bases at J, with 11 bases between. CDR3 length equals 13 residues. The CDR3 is CASSRRADQPQHF. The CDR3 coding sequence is TGTGCCAGCAGCCGCAGGGCAGATCAGCCCCAGCATTTT.

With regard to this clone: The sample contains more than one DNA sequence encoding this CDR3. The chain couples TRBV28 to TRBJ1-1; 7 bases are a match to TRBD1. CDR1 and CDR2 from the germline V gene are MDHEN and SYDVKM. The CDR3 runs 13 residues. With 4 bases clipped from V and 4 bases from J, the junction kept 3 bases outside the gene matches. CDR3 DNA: TGTGCCAGCAGTTCTCCAGGGGGCACTGAAGCTTTCTTT. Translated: CASSSPGGTEAFF.

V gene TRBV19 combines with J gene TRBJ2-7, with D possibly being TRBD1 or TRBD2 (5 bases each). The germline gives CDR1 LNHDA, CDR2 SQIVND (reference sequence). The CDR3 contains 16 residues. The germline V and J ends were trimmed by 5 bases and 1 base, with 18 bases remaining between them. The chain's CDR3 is CASSLKTGTGSYEQYF. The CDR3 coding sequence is TGTGCCAGTAGTCTAAAAACCGGGACGGGTTCCTACGAGCAGTACTTC.